This TCR beta chain was captured by sequencing in a study of T cells in localized non-small cell lung cancer. Study-level points and caveats: Adjacent lung tissue had a median around 50 of the top 100 clones found in the tumor. The tumor had only one region sequenced, so heterogeneity remains possible. Uninvolved adjacent lung had more T cell clonality than any other tissue, topping tumor.

Sequenced by immunoSEQ multiplex PCR; TCRdb stores in-frame clones only, minus some. Counted here are fewer than 100,000 clones, approximately 80% occurring once; the ten biggest clones make up roughly 9.8%. The germline V gene has CDR1 SGHDT and CDR2 YYEEEE. V gave up 2 bases and J gave up 5 bases, with 16 bases separating them. CDR3 length: 16 residues. Worth noting for this clone: Its antigen remains unknown.

This receptor was obtained from a female donor over 55 with stage I lung adenocarcinoma. V gene TRBV5-6 combines with J gene TRBJ2-2; TRBD1 is a possible D gene (6 bases). Sequencing used peripheral blood, obtained before any cancer treatment. Here the CDR3 DNA reads TGTGCCAGCAGCTTTGCAGGGGATGAAGGTACCGGGGAGCTGTTTTTT. Protein product: CASSFAGDEGTGELFF.